This T cell receptor beta chain was documented in a study of blood T cells in healthy people across ages. Donors were systemically healthy Caucasian individuals from Russia aged about 6 to 95 years. In each sample, at least 7 million PBMCs were isolated. Study-wide results and limits: Long-lived donors exceeded aged donors in naive CD4+ cells and diversity. Older age coincided with a roughly linear decline in TCR beta diversity per million T cells.

About this clonotype: Its antigen remains unknown.

Using a J-beta primer mix together with a sample-barcoded 5' primer, a second PCR was run for roughly 6 to 11 cycles. TCRdb called the 5' RACE reads again in MiXCR, with one record for every CDR3 protein. The table lists about 640,000 distinct CDR3 sequences, 58% of them singletons. This CDR3 has 15 amino acids. The V end was cut by 0 bases, the J end by 5 bases, with 11 bases between. The germline V gene encodes CDR1 MGHRA and CDR2 YSYEKL. The genes are TRBV4-1 and TRBJ1-5; D remains ambiguous. Sequencing input: blood. The clonotype originates from a man aged 55 to 69 in good health. The CDR3 nucleotides read TGCGCCAGCAGCCAAGATTGGGTAAGTTATCAGCCCCAGCATTTT. This translates into CASSQDWVSYQPQHF.